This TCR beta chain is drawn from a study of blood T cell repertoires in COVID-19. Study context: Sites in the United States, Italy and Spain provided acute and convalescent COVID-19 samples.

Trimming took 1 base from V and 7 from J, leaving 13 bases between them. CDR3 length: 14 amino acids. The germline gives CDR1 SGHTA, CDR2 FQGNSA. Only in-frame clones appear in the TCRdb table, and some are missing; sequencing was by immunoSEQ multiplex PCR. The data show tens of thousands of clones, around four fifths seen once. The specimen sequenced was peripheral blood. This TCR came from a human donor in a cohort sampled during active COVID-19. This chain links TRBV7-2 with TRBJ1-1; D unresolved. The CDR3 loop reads CASSLGGMGSEAFF. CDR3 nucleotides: TGTGCCAGCAGCTTAGGAGGGATGGGGAGTGAAGCTTTCTTT.